Listed below are T cell receptor beta chains from one sample, sequenced in a study of cytomegalovirus exposure and HLA in healthy donors. Clones were sequenced by immunoSEQ multiplex PCR, and TCRdb holds only the in-frame ones, with some missing. The repertoire has 150,000 to 200,000 clones, roughly 80% of them found once; the top ten carry roughly 4.9%. Specimen: PBMCs. These receptors were taken from a young woman in good health and CMV-seropositive. CDR3s include the opening cysteine and the closing phenylalanine or tryptophan. The D gene is left open where the match is weak. Part of the rows lack a size; the others show once, few, many or a class for expanded clones.

TRBJ1-6	TRBD1	.	TRBV6-1	CASSELGTVSPLHF	TGTGCCAGCAGTGAATTGGGGACAGTTTCACCCCTCCACTTT
TRBJ1-1	TRBD1	few	TRBV5-4	CASSAATGATEAFF	TGTGCCAGCAGCGCAGCGACAGGGGCCACTGAAGCTTTCTTT
TRBJ1-5	.	.	TRBV7-9	CASSLSGASNQPQHF	TGTGCCAGCAGCTTATCAGGGGCCAGCAATCAGCCCCAGCATTTT
TRBJ1-5	.	once	TRBV2	CASSEVSGQGYSNQPQHF	TGTGCCAGCAGTGAAGTAAGCGGCCAAGGGTATAGCAATCAGCCCCAGCATTTT
TRBJ2-2	.	.	TRBV6-5	CASSYEGDGELFF	TGTGCCAGCAGTTATGAGGGGGACGGGGAGCTGTTTTTT
TRBJ2-7	TRBD2	.	TRBV2	CAIVWTSGDYEQYF	TGTGCCATCGTCTGGACTAGCGGGGACTACGAGCAGTACTTC
TRBJ1-1	.	.	TRBV29-1	CSVDAGGVEAFF	TGCAGCGTTGACGCTGGGGGCGTTGAAGCTTTCTTT
TRBJ1-1	.	once	TRBV5-3	CARTAGEGDTEAFF	TGTGCCAGAACCGCAGGGGAAGGTGACACTGAAGCTTTCTTT
TRBJ2-7	TRBD1	.	TRBV9	CASSVEGTGGEQYF	TGTGCCAGCAGCGTAGAGGGGACAGGGGGCGAGCAGTACTTC
TRBJ1-2	TRBD1	.	TRBV19	CASTITSRGGDYGYTF	TGTGCCAGTACTATAACAAGCCGAGGGGGCGACTATGGCTACACCTTC
TRBJ1-2	TRBD1	.	TRBV29-1	CSARTTGTSDYTF	TGCAGCGCCCGGACGACAGGGACTTCGGACTACACCTTC
TRBJ1-5	.	.	TRBV28	CASSSNRVLGAKNQPQHF	TGTGCCAGCAGCTCAAATCGGGTTCTGGGGGCAAAAAATCAGCCCCAGCATTTT
TRBJ2-7	TRBD1	.	TRBV7-8	CASSFGTGPYEQYF	TGTGCCAGCAGCTTCGGGACAGGGCCCTACGAGCAGTACTTC
TRBJ1-5	.	.	TRBV19	CASSINSNSNQPQHF	TGTGCCAGTAGTATAAACAGTAACAGCAATCAGCCCCAGCATTTT
TRBJ2-1	.	once	TRBV14	CASSGRQIHRGGDEQFF	TGTGCCAGCAGCGGACGGCAGATTCACAGGGGCGGGGATGAGCAGTTCTTC
TRBJ2-7	.	.	TRBV10-3	CAISEGAGASSYEQYF	TGTGCCATCAGTGAGGGGGCGGGGGCGAGCTCCTACGAGCAGTACTTC
TRBJ2-3	.	.	TRBV19	CASRQLPSDTQYF	TGTGCCAGTCGACAGTTACCGTCAGATACGCAGTATTTT
TRBJ1-1	.	.	TRBV11-3	CASSLASGGEAFF	TGTGCCAGCAGCTTAGCATCCGGGGGTGAAGCTTTCTTT
TRBJ1-1	.	.	TRBV13	CASSLGLTEAFF	TGTGCCAGCAGCTTAGGCCTAACTGAAGCTTTCTTT